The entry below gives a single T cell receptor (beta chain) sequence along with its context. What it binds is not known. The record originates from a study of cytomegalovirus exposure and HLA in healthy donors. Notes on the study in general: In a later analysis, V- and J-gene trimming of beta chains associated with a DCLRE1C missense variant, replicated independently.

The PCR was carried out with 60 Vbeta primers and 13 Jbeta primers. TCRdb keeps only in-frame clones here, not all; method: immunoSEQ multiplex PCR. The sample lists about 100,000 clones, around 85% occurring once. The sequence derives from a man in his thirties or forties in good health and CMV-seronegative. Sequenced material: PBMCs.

The CDR3 DNA sequence: TGTGCCAGCCTTGGAGCAGGGGGTACCGGGGAGCTGTTTTTT. Protein sequence: CASLGAGGTGELFF. V and J are TRBV28 and TRBJ2-2, with 7 bases aligning to TRBD1. The V and J ends lost 8 bases and 5 bases, in that order; junction bases with no gene match: 8. CDR1 is MDHEN and CDR2 is SYDVKM in the germline V gene. This CDR3 is 14 amino acids long.